What follows are 28 T cell receptor beta chains derived from one specimen sequenced in a study of T cell repertoires in cytomegalovirus infection. TCRdb ran MiXCR on the reads and lists one entry per CDR3 protein. The sample yields hundreds of thousands of distinct CDR3 sequences, roughly 36% seen once. Sequencing used PBMCs. The receptor set was obtained from a human donor in good health (CMV status not recorded). Some clones in this sample may be carry-over from other donors' samples.

The J gene is TRBJ2-5, the V gene TRBV12-3 or TRBV12-4; 7 bases are shared with TRBD2. Unmatched junction bases numbered 7, after V lost 6 bases and J lost 6 bases. CDR3 length: 13 amino acids. CDR3 DNA sequence: TGTGCCAGCAGCGCCGGGACTATAAAGACCCAGTACTTC. Translated, it gives CASSAGTIKTQYF.

The table lists this clonotype with a few counts. The chain is built from TRBV3-1 and TRBJ1-1; 8 nucleotides line up with TRBD1. The V gene end was trimmed by 3 bases and the J gene end by 4 bases; junction bases not matched to a gene: 1. The CDR3 loop spans 13 amino acids. Germline V gene lookup returns CDR1 LGHDT and CDR2 YNNKEL (reference sequence). In DNA, the CDR3 is TGTGCCAGCAGCCAGGGACAGGCCACTGAAGCTTTCTTT. This encodes CASSQGQATEAFF.

This chain uses TRBV7-3 with TRBJ1-2; D possibly corresponds to TRBD1 (5 bases). The CDR3 runs to 12 residues. Germline lookup yields CDR1 SGHTA and CDR2 FQGTGA. Trimming stripped 5 bases from V and 7 bases from J, with 11 bases between. The CDR3 here is CASSTGTGGYTF. The CDR3 nucleotides read TGTGCCAGCAGCACTGGGACGGGTGGCTACACCTTC.

J is TRBJ1-4 and V is TRBV15; D remains ambiguous. CDR1 is LNHNV and CDR2 is YYDKDF in the germline V gene (reference sequence). V was shortened by 9 bases and J by 8 bases, with 13 bases between the two germline ends. This CDR3 contains 12 residues. The chain's CDR3 is CATGYREEKLFF. The CDR3 DNA follows: TGTGCCACGGGCTATCGGGAGGAAAAACTGTTTTTT.

The genes are TRBV19 and TRBJ1-2; TRBD1 agrees at 7 bases. CDR1 is LNHDA, CDR2 SQIVND, per germline (reference sequence). V dropped 6 bases and J dropped 4; count of bases not matched to a gene: 5. The length of the CDR3 is 13 residues. The CDR3 here is CASSPGQIYGYTF. The CDR3, as DNA: TGTGCCAGTAGCCCGGGACAGATCTATGGCTACACCTTC.

The chain couples TRBV20-1 to TRBJ2-1, with 7 bases matching TRBD2. CDR3 length: 18 amino acids. Germline assignment: CDR1 DFQATT and CDR2 SNEGSKA (reference sequence). V dropped 0 bases and J dropped 9; count of bases not matched to a gene: 20. CDR3 in amino acids: CSARDQSGTTRIFGEQFF. DNA of the CDR3: TGCAGTGCTAGAGATCAGAGCGGGACGACCCGGATCTTTGGTGAGCAGTTCTTC.

The V call is TRBV5-5, the J call TRBJ1-1; 8 nucleotides agree with TRBD1. Germline loops: CDR1 SGHKS, CDR2 YYEKEE (reference sequence). The CDR3 runs 14 residues. V lost 4 bases, J lost 10 bases, and 12 bases stayed unmatched. This CDR3 is CASSLTGGSLRAFF. CDR3 DNA sequence: TGTGCCAGCAGCCTTACAGGGGGGTCTCTTAGAGCTTTCTTT.

V usage is TRBV20-1 and J usage is TRBJ2-5; tentative D call: TRBD2 (5 bases). This CDR3 is built from 18 residues. Germline CDR1 and CDR2: DFQATT and SNEGSKA (reference sequence). Trimming pared 4 bases from V and 3 bases from J, leaving 27 bases between. In nucleotides, the CDR3 is TGCAGTGCTACCCTCTACCCTTACAGAGGGCCCATTGAAGAGACCCAGTACTTC. This encodes CSATLYPYRGPIEETQYF.

The genes are TRBV20-1 and TRBJ2-1, with 7 bases fitting TRBD2. CDR3 length: 14 residues. V lost 1 base to trimming and J lost 10 bases; unmatched junction nucleotides: 10. CDR1 and CDR2 from the germline V gene are DFQATT and SNEGSKA (reference sequence). CDR3 in amino acids: CSARGGLGPVEQFF. In nucleotides, the CDR3 is TGCAGTGCTAGAGGCGGACTAGGGCCCGTGGAGCAGTTCTTC.

The V gene is TRBV7-6, the J gene TRBJ2-7; 8 bases are a match to TRBD1. V shed 5 bases, J shed 3 bases, and the junction held 6 bases outside the gene matches. The germline gives CDR1 SGHVS, CDR2 FNYEAQ. The CDR3 sequence is 14 residues long. CDR3 loop: CASSRGQVDYEQYF. In DNA, the CDR3 is TGTGCCAGCAGCCGGGGACAGGTTGACTACGAGCAGTACTTC. The full variable domain, in which reference TRBV7-6 and TRBJ2-7 provide the parts outside the CDR3, is GAGVSQSPRYKVTKRGQDVALRCDPISGHVSLYWYRQALGQGPEFLTYFNYEAQQDKSGLPNDRFSAERPEGSISTLTIQRTEQRDSAMYRCASSRGQVDYEQYFGPGTRLTVT.

The rearrangement links TRBV20-1 to TRBJ2-7, with 8 positions matching TRBD2. The CDR3 is 13 amino acids. J gave up 4 bases and V 5 bases, and 7 bases lay outside the gene matches. Germline V lookup: CDR1 DFQATT, CDR2 SNEGSKA (reference sequence). CDR3 in amino acids: CSAGTSSRYEQYF. In nucleotides, the CDR3 is TGCAGTGCTGGGACTAGTAGTAGGTACGAGCAGTACTTC.

With regard to this clonotype: A much larger clone differs by one base, so this may be a read error. This chain uses TRBV7-2 with TRBJ1-5; D gene unclear. V was clipped by 1 base and J by 6 bases, with 13 bases between them. The germline V gene has CDR1 SGHTA and CDR2 FQGNSA. This CDR3 has 15 residues. As DNA, the CDR3 is TGTGCCAGCAGCTTAGACCCGGGGTTTGGTCAGCCCCAGCATTTT. Translating it yields CASSLDPGFGQPQHF.

The chain joins TRBV20-1 to TRBJ1-6; D unclear. Trimming took 3 bases from V and 11 from J, leaving 17 bases between them. Germline CDR1 reads DFQATT; CDR2 reads SNEGSKA (reference sequence). The CDR3 spans 14 residues. The CDR3 is CSAREGKQWPPLHF. The CDR3 region has the DNA TGCAGTGCTAGGGAAGGGAAGCAATGGCCACCCCTCCACTTT.

This clonotype was counted a few times. This rearrangement joins TRBV7-2 to TRBJ1-4, with unresolved D. V lost 5 bases and J lost 6, with 16 bases in between. The CDR3 runs 15 residues. Germline lookup yields CDR1 SGHTA and CDR2 FQGNSA. This CDR3 reads CASSQDYIRDEKLFF. CDR3 coding DNA: TGTGCCAGCAGCCAGGACTATATTCGGGATGAAAAACTGTTTTTT.

V is TRBV7-2 and J is TRBJ2-5, with 7 bases that match TRBD1. The CDR3 contains 14 residues. Looked up from germline, CDR1 is SGHTA and CDR2 is FQGNSA. CDR3 residues: CSISLFRGQKTQYF. The CDR3 DNA reads TGTTCCATCAGCTTATTTAGGGGGCAAAAGACCCAGTACTTC.

This clonotype was seen only a few times. J is TRBJ2-1 and V is TRBV20-1, with a tentative D call TRBD2 (6 bases). Germline values: CDR1 DFQATT, CDR2 SNEGSKA (reference sequence). There are 19 residues in the CDR3. V lost 3 bases and J 6 bases, leaving 30 bases between the germline ends. CDR3 in amino acids: CSASSNSGRESFLRNEQFF. The CDR3, as DNA: TGCAGTGCTAGCTCGAATTCGGGGCGGGAATCCTTTTTACGCAATGAGCAGTTCTTC.

This clonotype has a handful of counts. CDR3 residues: CASRRQRSGNTIYF. The CDR3 DNA sequence: TGTGCCAGCAGACGACAGCGCTCTGGAAACACCATATATTTT. The chain joins TRBV28 to TRBJ1-3; possible D gene TRBD1, 5 bases. Germline CDR1 and CDR2: MDHEN and SYDVKM. The CDR3 length is 14 residues. The V and J ends lost 6 bases and 0 bases respectively, with 9 bases between them.

The table lists this clonotype with many counts. The J gene is TRBJ2-7, the V gene TRBV7-8, with D perhaps TRBD1 or TRBD2 (5 bases each). This CDR3 has 17 residues. V dropped 5 bases and J dropped 1 base, with 21 bases sitting between them. The germline V gene has CDR1 SGHVS and CDR2 FQNEAQ. The DNA of the CDR3 is TGTGCCAGCAGCCGCGCCCGGGGCGCAATCGGGTCCTACGAGCAGTACTTC. Translating it yields CASSRARGAIGSYEQYF. Filled out from reference TRBV7-8 and TRBJ2-7, the complete variable domain reads GAGVSQSPRYKVAKRGQDVALRCDPISGHVSLFWYQQALGQGPEFLTYFQNEAQLDKSGLPSDRFFAERPEGSVSTLKIQRTQQEDSAVYLCASSRARGAIGSYEQYFGPGTRLTVT.

This clonotype came up a few times. V and J are TRBV28 and TRBJ2-1; D may be TRBD2 (6 bases). The CDR3 is 16 amino acids. Germline V gene sequence: CDR1 MDHEN, CDR2 SYDVKM. The V gene lost 5 bases and the J gene lost 3 bases, with 17 bases spanning the gap. The CDR3 DNA reads TGTGCCAGCAGTATTGGTGGCGGGACGGACTACAATGAGCAGTTCTTC. Protein: CASSIGGGTDYNEQFF.

This clonotype has more than one count but fewer than ten. This chain connects TRBV28 to TRBJ1-2, with D maybe TRBD1 (6 bases). The ends were cut back, 4 bases at V and 3 bases at J, with 15 bases in the middle. The CDR3 totals 15 residues. Germline CDR1 is MDHEN and CDR2 is SYDVKM. CDR3 sequence reads: CASSYYREVYYGYTF. For the CDR3, the DNA is TGTGCCAGCAGTTACTACAGGGAGGTTTACTATGGCTACACCTTC.

The chain is built from TRBV6-2 or TRBV6-3 and TRBJ1-5; no definite D call. Trimming removed 8 bases at V and 2 bases at J, with 16 bases between. This CDR3 region has 15 residues. CDR1 MNHEY and CDR2 SVGEGT come from the germline V gene. Here the CDR3 DNA reads TGTGCCAGCTCCGACGGGGATTGGGGCAATCAGCCCCAGCATTTT. This encodes CASSDGDWGNQPQHF.

The CDR3 nucleotides read TGCGCCAGCAGTCGGGACCCGACTTGGTTATCCTACAATGAGCAGTTCTTC. Translated, it gives CASSRDPTWLSYNEQFF. The chain links TRBV5-1 to TRBJ2-1, with D possibly called TRBD1 or TRBD2 (5 bases each). Deletions cut 5 bases from V and 1 base from J, with 19 bases between. The CDR3 is 17 residues long. Germline lookup yields CDR1 SGHRS and CDR2 YFSETQ.

This clonotype was counted a few times. The junction shows a germline mismatch at one end, possibly a read error. In DNA, the CDR3 is TGTGCCAGCAGATTATCGGGACAGGGTGTGCAGCCCCAGCATTTT. This codes for CASRLSGQGVQPQHF. This rearrangement joins TRBV27 to TRBJ1-5, with 9 bases that match TRBD1. The CDR3 covers 15 residues. Germline V gene lookup returns CDR1 MNHEY and CDR2 SMNVEV (reference sequence).

The CDR3 region is CASSLLGSLDSPLHF. CDR3 nucleotide sequence: TGTGCCAGCAGTTTATTGGGGAGTTTGGATTCACCCCTCCACTTT. The chain links TRBV28 to TRBJ1-6; D unclear. The CDR3 loop spans 15 amino acids. Germline V gives CDR1 MDHEN, CDR2 SYDVKM. Trimming shortened V by 1 base and J by 8 bases, and 12 bases separated the two germline ends.

This clonotype was seen just once. The chain couples TRBV19 to TRBJ2-2; 7 nucleotides align to TRBD2. The V gene end was trimmed by 7 bases and the J gene end by 0 bases; junction bases not matched to a gene: 11. Per the germline V gene, CDR1 is LNHDA and CDR2 is SQIVND (reference sequence). The CDR3 has 17 amino acids. The chain's CDR3 is CASMGVAGLANTGELFF. The CDR3 DNA sequence: TGTGCCAGTATGGGGGTAGCGGGCCTGGCGAACACCGGGGAGCTGTTTTTT. The full variable domain, with the rest looked up from reference TRBV19 and TRBJ2-2, is DGGITQSPKYLFRKEGQNVTLSCEQNLNHDAMYWYRQDPGQGLRLIYYSQIVNDFQKGDIAEGYSVSREKKESFPLTVTSAQKNPTAFYLCASMGVAGLANTGELFFGEGSRLTVL.

CDR3 in DNA: TGTGCCAGCAGCTTGGCATATTGGCGGGAGCTCCAAGAGACCCAGTACTTC. Protein product: CASSLAYWRELQETQYF. The gene calls are TRBV5-6 and TRBJ2-5; 7 nucleotides match TRBD2. The CDR3 is 17 amino acids. The J segment lost 1 base and the V segment lost 0 bases, leaving 9 bases of the junction unmatched. Germline CDR1 reads SGHDT; CDR2 reads YYEEEE.

The CDR3 DNA reads as TGTGCCAGCAGTGAGACCCGCCCTTCCGGACAGTTCACAGATACGCAGTATTTT. Protein: CASSETRPSGQFTDTQYF. V and J are TRBV27 and TRBJ2-3, with D perhaps TRBD1 (6 bases). Trimming took 5 bases from V and 2 from J, leaving 23 bases between them. This CDR3 comprises 18 residues. Germline values: CDR1 MNHEY, CDR2 SMNVEV (reference sequence).

This rearrangement joins TRBV6-2 or TRBV6-3 to TRBJ1-5; TRBD1 agrees at 7 bases. Per the germline V gene, CDR1 is MNHEY and CDR2 is SVGEGT. The CDR3 contains 16 residues. V lost 6 bases to trimming and J lost 1 base; unmatched junction nucleotides: 9. CDR3 nucleotide sequence: TGTGCCAGCAGCCCACAGGGGAAAGGAAGCAATCAGCCCCAGCATTTT. The encoded protein is CASSPQGKGSNQPQHF.